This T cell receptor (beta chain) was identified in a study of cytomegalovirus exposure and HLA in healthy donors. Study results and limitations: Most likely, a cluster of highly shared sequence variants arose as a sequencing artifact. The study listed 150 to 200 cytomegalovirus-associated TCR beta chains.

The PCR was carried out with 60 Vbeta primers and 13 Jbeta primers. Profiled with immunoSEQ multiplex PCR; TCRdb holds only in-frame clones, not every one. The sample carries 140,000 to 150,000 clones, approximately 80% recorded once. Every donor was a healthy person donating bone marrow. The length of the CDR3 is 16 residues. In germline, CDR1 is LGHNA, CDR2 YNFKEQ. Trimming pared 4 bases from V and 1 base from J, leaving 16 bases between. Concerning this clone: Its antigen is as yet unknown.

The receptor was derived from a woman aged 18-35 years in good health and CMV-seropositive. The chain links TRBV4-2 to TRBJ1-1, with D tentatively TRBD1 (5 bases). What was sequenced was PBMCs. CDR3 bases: TGTGCCAGCAGCCTCACGGACACGGGGGGGAACACTGAAGCTTTCTTT. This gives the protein CASSLTDTGGNTEAFF.